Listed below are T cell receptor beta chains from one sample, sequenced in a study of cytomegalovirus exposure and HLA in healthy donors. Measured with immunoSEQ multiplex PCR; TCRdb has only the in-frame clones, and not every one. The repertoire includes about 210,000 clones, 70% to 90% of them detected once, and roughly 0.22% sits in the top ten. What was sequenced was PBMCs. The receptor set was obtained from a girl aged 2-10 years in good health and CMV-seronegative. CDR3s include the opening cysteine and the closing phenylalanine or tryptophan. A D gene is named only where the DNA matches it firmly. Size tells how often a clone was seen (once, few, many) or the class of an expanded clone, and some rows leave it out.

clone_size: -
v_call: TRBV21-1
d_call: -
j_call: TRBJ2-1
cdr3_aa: CASSKTRIRGAYEQFF
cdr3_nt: TGTGCCAGCAGCAAGACCCGGATCCGCGGGGCGTATGAGCAGTTCTTC

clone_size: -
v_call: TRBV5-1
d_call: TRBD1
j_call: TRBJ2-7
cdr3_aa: CASSLDRGTYEQYF
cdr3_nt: TGCGCCAGCAGCTTGGACAGGGGTACCTACGAGCAGTACTTC

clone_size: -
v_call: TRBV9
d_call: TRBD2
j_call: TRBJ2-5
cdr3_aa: CASSPGLAGGETQYF
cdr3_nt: TGTGCCAGCAGCCCGGGACTAGCGGGAGGCGAGACCCAGTACTTC

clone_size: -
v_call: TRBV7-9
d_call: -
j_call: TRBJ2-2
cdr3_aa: CASSLNRERTGELFF
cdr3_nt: TGTGCCAGCAGCTTAAACAGGGAACGCACCGGGGAGCTGTTTTTT

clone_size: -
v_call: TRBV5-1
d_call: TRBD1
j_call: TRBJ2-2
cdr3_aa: CASSLAQGAGTGELFF
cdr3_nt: TGCGCCAGCAGCTTGGCGCAGGGGGCTGGAACCGGGGAGCTGTTTTTT

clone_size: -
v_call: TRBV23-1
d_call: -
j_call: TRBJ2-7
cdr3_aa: CASHRRGFGIARCEQYF
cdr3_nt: TGCGCCAGCCATCGCAGGGGATTCGGGATAGCACGGTGCGAGCAGTACTTC

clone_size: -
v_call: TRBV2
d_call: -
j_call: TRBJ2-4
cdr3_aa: CASSEATAGLAKNIQYF
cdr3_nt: TGTGCCAGCAGTGAAGCGACGGCGGGCCTAGCCAAAAACATTCAGTACTTC

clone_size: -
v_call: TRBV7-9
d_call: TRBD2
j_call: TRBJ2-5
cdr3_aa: CASSLATSWVQETQYF
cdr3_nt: TGTGCCAGCAGCTTAGCGACTAGCTGGGTCCAAGAGACCCAGTACTTC

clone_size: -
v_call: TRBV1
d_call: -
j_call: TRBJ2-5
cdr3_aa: CTSSSGLAGGQETQYF
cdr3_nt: TGCACCAGCAGCTCGGGACTAGCGGGGGGGCAAGAGACCCAGTACTTC

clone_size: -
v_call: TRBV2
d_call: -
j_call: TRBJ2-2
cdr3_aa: CASSPTPSDGGELFF
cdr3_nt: TGTGCCAGCAGCCCCACTCCTAGCGATGGCGGGGAGCTGTTTTTT

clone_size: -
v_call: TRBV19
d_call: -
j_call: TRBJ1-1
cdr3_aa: CASSGESPGDTEAFF
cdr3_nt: TGTGCCAGTAGCGGCGAATCACCAGGGGACACTGAAGCTTTCTTT

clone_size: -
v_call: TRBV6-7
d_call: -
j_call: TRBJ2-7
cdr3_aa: CASSYAYLAPTYEQYF
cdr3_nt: TGTGCCAGCAGTTACGCTTATCTAGCGCCTACCTACGAGCAGTACTTC

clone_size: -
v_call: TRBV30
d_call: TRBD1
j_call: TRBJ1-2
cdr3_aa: CAWSVGTGDYGYTF
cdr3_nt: TGTGCCTGGAGTGTGGGGACAGGGGACTATGGCTACACCTTC

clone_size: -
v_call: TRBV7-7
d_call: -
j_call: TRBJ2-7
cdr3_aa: CASSLDTSYEQYF
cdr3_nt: TGTGCCAGCAGCTTAGACACCTCCTACGAGCAGTACTTC

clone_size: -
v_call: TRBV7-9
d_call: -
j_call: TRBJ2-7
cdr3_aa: CSSSLAASSYEQYF
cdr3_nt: TGTTCCAGCAGCTTAGCGGCAAGCTCCTACGAGCAGTACTTC

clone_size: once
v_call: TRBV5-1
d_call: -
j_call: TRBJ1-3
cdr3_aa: CASSLDIRRSGNTIYF
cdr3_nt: TGCGCCAGCAGCTTGGACATCCGCCGCTCTGGAAACACCATATATTTT

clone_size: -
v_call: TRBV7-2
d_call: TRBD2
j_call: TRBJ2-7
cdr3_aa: CASSFAREGREQYF
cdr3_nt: TGTGCCAGCAGCTTCGCCCGGGAGGGTCGCGAGCAGTACTTC

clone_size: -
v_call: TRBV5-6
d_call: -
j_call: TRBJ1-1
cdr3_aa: CASSLGLGGTEAFF
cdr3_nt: TGTGCCAGCAGTCTGGGGTTGGGGGGGACTGAAGCTTTCTTT

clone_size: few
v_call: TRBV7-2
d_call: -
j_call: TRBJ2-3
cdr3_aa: CASSLGGLNTQYF
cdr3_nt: TGTGCCAGCAGCTTAGGAGGGCTAAATACGCAGTATTTT

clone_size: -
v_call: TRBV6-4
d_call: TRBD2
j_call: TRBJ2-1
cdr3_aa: CASSDRLAGAYNEQFF
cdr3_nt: TGTGCCAGCAGTGACCGACTAGCGGGAGCGTACAATGAGCAGTTCTTC

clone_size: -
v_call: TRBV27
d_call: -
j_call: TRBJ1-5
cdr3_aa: CASSFAGSAQPQHF
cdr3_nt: TGTGCCAGCAGTTTCGCCGGGTCGGCTCAGCCCCAGCATTTT

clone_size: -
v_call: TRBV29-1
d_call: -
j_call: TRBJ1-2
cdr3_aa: CSVEDLGERGYTF
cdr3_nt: TGCAGCGTTGAAGATCTAGGGGAAAGGGGCTACACCTTC

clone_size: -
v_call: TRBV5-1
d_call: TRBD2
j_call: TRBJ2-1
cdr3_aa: CASSLQLAGGSNEQFF
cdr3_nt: TGCGCCAGCAGCCTCCAACTAGCGGGGGGCTCGAATGAGCAGTTCTTC

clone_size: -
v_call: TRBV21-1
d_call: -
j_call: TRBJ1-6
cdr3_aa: CASSTPKIRDNSPLHF
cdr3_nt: TGTGCCAGCAGCACGCCAAAAATTCGGGATAATTCACCCCTCCACTTT

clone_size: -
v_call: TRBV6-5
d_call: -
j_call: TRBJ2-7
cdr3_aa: CASSYRGNEQYF
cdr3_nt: TGTGCCAGCAGTTACCGCGGGAACGAGCAGTACTTC

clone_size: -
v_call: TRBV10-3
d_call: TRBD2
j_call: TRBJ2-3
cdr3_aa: CATRGLAGDTQYF
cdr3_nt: TGTGCCACCAGGGGACTAGCGGGGGATACGCAGTATTTT

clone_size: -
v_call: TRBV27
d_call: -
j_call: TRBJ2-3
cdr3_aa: CASSFTGFTDTQYF
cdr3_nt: TGTGCCAGCAGTTTTACGGGGTTCACAGATACGCAGTATTTT

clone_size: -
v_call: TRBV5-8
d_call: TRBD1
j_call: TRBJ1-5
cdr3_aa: CASSLAGGNNQPQHF
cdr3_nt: TGTGCCAGCAGCTTGGCAGGGGGCAACAATCAGCCCCAGCATTTT

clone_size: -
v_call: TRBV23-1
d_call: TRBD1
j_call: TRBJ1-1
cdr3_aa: CASSQSGTGGTEAFF
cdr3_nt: TGCGCCAGCAGTCAATCCGGGACAGGGGGCACTGAAGCTTTCTTT

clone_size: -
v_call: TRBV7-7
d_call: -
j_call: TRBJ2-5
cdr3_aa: CASSGGQETQYF
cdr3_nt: TGTGCCAGCAGCGGGGGGCAAGAGACCCAGTACTTC

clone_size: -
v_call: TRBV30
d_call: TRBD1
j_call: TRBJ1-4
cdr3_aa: CAWGTGVGKKLFF
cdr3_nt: TGTGCCTGGGGAACAGGGGTCGGAAAAAAACTGTTTTTT

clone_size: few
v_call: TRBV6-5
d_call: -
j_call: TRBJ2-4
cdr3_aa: CASSYSGSKNIQYF
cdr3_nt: TGTGCCAGCAGTTACAGCGGGTCCAAAAACATTCAGTACTTC

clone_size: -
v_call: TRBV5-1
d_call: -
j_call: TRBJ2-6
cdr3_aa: CASSLLESGANVLTF
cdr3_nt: TGCGCCAGCAGCCTACTAGAATCTGGGGCCAACGTCCTGACTTTC

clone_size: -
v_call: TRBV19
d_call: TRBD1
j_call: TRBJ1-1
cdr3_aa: CASRTGGTEAFF
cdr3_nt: TGTGCCAGTAGGACAGGGGGCACTGAAGCTTTCTTT

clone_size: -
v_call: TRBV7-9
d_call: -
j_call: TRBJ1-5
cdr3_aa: CASSLDLAGGQPQHF
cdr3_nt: TGTGCCAGCAGCTTAGACCTGGCGGGTGGTCAGCCCCAGCATTTT

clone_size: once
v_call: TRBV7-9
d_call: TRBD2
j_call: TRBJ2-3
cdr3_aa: CASSFPTSGGTSTDTQYF
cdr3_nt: TGTGCCAGCAGCTTCCCTACTAGCGGGGGGACTTCCACAGATACGCAGTATTTT

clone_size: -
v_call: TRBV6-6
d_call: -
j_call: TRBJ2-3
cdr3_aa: CASSYPAGGTDTQYF
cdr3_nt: TGTGCCAGCAGTTATCCGGCAGGGGGCACAGATACGCAGTATTTT

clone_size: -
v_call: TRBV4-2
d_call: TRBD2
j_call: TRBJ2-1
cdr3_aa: CASSQDALAGGYNEQFF
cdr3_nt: TGTGCCAGCAGCCAAGACGCTCTGGCGGGGGGCTACAATGAGCAGTTCTTC

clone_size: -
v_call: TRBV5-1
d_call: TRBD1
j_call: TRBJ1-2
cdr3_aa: CTSSLTGGDCGYTF
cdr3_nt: TGCACCAGCAGCTTGACAGGGGGCGACTGTGGCTACACCTTC

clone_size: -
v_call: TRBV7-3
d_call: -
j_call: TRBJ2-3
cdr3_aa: CASSLSAGGHGTDTQYF
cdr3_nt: TGTGCCAGCAGCTTATCGGCTGGGGGACACGGCACAGATACGCAGTATTTT

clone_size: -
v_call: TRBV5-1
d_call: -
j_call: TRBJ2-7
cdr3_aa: CASSPTDGGPYEQYF
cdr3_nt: TGCGCCAGCAGCCCTACGGACGGAGGGCCCTACGAGCAGTACTTC

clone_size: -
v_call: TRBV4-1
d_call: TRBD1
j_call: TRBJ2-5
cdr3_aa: CASSQVGQGARETQYF
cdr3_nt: TGCGCCAGCAGCCAAGTTGGACAGGGGGCGAGGGAGACCCAGTACTTC

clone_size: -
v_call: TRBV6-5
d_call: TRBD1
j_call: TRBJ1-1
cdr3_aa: CASTQDRVSAEAFF
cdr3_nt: TGTGCCAGCACCCAGGACAGGGTGTCGGCTGAAGCTTTCTTT

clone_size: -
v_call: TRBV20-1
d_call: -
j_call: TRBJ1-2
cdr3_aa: CSAKGFYGYTF
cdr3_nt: TGCAGTGCCAAGGGGTTCTATGGCTACACCTTC

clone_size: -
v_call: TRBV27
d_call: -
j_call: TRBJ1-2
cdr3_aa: CASSLVYLQGYYGYTF
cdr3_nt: TGTGCCAGCAGTTTAGTATACCTACAGGGCTACTATGGCTACACCTTC

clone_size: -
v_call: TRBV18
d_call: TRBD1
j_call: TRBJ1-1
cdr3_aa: CASSQTGGWGTEAFF
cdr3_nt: TGTGCCAGCTCACAGACAGGGGGCTGGGGCACTGAAGCTTTCTTT

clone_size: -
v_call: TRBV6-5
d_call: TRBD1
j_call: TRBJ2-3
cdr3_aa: CASSYRPGQGTDTQYF
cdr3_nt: TGTGCCAGCAGTTACCGACCGGGACAGGGGACAGATACGCAGTATTTT

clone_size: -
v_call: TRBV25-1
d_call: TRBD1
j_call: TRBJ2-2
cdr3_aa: CASSARQGARTGELFF
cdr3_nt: TGTGCCAGCAGTGCTAGACAGGGGGCGAGGACCGGGGAGCTGTTTTTT

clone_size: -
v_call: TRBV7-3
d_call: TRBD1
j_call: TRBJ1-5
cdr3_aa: CASSSGQLVNQPQHF
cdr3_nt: TGTGCCAGCAGTTCGGGACAGTTGGTCAATCAGCCCCAGCATTTT

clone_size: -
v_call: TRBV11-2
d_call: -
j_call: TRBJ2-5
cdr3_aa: CASSPGAQETQYF
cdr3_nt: TGTGCCAGCAGCCCAGGGGCCCAAGAGACCCAGTACTTC